This T cell receptor beta chain was sequenced in a study of graft-versus-host responses after intestinal transplantation. Study-wide background: The transplants performed in recipients were multivisceral, liver-intestinal, or isolated intestinal. Tacrolimus plus steroids were given to all recipients for roughly three years, preceded by anti-thymocyte globulin induction.

Some clones are missing from TCRdb's copy, which holds only in-frame ones; the method was immunoSEQ multiplex PCR. The table has about 17,000 clones, approximately 37% seen once. This CDR3 comprises 15 residues. Germline V CDR1 and CDR2: MNHEY, SMNVEV (reference sequence). Trimming removed 0 bases at V and 4 bases at J, with 11 bases between. Study observations and caveats: Allografts of one patient group, those with graft-donor T cell macrochimerism, had high graft-versus-host to host-versus-graft clonal ratios.

Plated together were some 200,000 CFSE-labeled responder cells and some 200,000 irradiated, violet-dye-labeled stimulator cells. Proliferating responders of the CD3+CD4+ and CD3+CD8+ phenotypes with low CFSE were sorted after the reaction. This clonotype was sampled from a human patient who received an intestinal transplant. Source: alloreactive CD8+ T cells from a mixed lymphocyte reaction culture, taken before intestinal transplant. Subset indicated: CFSE-low proliferating T cells sorted from approximately six-day pre-transplant mixed lymphocyte reaction (GvH or HvG direction). The chain employs TRBV27 and TRBJ2-3; possible D gene TRBD1, 6 bases. The CDR3 region has the DNA TGTGCCAGCAGTTTATCGCCAGGGGCGTCAGATACGCAGTATTTT. Amino acid sequence: CASSLSPGASDTQYF.